These 3 T cell receptor beta chains share one sample of origin, sequenced in a study of radiotherapy plus CTLA-4 blockade in lung cancer. Here immunoSEQ multiplex PCR was the method, and the copy in TCRdb shows in-frame clones only, minus some. The data contain 95,000 to 150,000 clones, 85% to 90% of them singletons. Sample: peripheral blood, taken from a patient treated with radiotherapy plus ipilimumab. The receptors were sampled from a human donor with non-small cell lung cancer that progressed on radiotherapy plus ipilimumab.

This clone occurred once. This chain uses TRBV6-6 with TRBJ2-1; 9 nucleotides match TRBD2. V gave up 5 bases and J gave up 1 base; unmatched junction bases: 6. CDR1 and CDR2 (germline): MNHNY, SVGAGI (reference sequence). The CDR3 is made up of 16 amino acids. CDR3 residues: CASSPALAGSYNEQFF. The CDR3 bases are TGTGCCAGCAGTCCAGCCCTAGCGGGATCCTACAATGAGCAGTTCTTC.

The J gene is TRBJ2-3, the V gene TRBV19, with 9 positions matching TRBD2. J gave up 2 bases and V 7 bases, and 10 bases lay outside the gene matches. The CDR3 has 16 amino acids. CDR1 and CDR2 from the germline V gene are LNHDA and SQIVND (reference sequence). CDR3 nucleotide sequence: TGTGCCAGTAATCCTCGCGCTAGCGGGGCCACAGATACGCAGTATTTT. This encodes CASNPRASGATDTQYF.

This sequence joins TRBV7-2 and TRBJ2-3; D remains unclear. The CDR3 consists of 17 residues. CDR1 and CDR2 (germline): SGHTA, FQGNSA. V was shortened by 1 base and J by 6 bases, with 20 bases between the two germline ends. The CDR3 sequence: CASSLVAGASGRDTQYF. The CDR3 bases are TGTGCCAGCAGCTTAGTAGCAGGAGCCTCTGGTAGGGATACGCAGTATTTT.